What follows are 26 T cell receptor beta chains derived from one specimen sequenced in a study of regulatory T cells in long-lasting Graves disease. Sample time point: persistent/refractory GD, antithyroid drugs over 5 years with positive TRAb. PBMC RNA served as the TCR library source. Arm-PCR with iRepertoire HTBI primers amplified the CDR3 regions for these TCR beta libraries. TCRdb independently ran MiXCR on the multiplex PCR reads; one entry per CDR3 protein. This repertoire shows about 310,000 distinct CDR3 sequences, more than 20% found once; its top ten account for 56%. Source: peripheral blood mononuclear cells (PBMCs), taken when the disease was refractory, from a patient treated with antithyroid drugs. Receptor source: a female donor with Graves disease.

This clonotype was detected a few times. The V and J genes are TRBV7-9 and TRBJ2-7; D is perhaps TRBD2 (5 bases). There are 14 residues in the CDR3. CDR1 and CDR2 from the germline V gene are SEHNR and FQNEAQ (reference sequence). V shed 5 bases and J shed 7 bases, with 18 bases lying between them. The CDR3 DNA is TGTGCCAGCAGCCGGGCTAGCCGGTCGGGGGAGCAGTACTTC. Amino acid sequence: CASSRASRSGEQYF.

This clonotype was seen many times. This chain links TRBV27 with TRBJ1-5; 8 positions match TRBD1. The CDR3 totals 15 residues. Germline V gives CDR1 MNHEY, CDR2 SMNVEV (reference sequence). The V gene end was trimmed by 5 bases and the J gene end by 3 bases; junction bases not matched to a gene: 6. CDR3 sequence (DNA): TGTGCCAGCAGTGCCGGACAGGGTGACAATCAGCCCCAGCATTTT. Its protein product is CASSAGQGDNQPQHF.

CDR3 region: CASSQAKGAYEQYF. In nucleotides, the CDR3 is TGTGCCAGCAGCCAAGCAAAGGGGGCCTACGAGCAGTACTTC. V is TRBV3-1 and J is TRBJ2-7; D possibly corresponds to TRBD1 (6 bases). Trimming shortened V by 1 base and J by 2 bases, and 9 bases separated the two germline ends. The CDR3 loop spans 14 amino acids. From germline, CDR1 is LGHDT and CDR2 YNNKEL (reference sequence).

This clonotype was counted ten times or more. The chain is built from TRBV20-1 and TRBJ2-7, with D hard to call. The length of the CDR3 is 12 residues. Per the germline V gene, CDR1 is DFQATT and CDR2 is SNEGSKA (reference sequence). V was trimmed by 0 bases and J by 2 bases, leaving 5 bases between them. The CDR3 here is CSARDPAYEQYF. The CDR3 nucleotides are TGCAGTGCTAGAGATCCCGCCTACGAGCAGTACTTC.

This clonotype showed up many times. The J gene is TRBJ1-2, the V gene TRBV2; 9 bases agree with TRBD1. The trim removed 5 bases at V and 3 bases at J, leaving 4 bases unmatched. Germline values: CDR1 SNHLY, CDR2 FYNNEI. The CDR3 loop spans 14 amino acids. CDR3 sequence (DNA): TGTGCCAGCAGTTTGACAGGGGGACACTATGGCTACACCTTC. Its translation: CASSLTGGHYGYTF.

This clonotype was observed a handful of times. CDR3 in amino acids: CASSGAAAGEYTEAFF. The DNA for the CDR3 is TGTGCCAGCAGTGGAGCGGCGGCAGGAGAGTACACTGAAGCTTTCTTT. The V call is TRBV6-1, the J call TRBJ1-1; the D is unclear. V lost 4 bases and J 3 bases, leaving 18 bases between the germline ends. CDR1 and CDR2 (germline): MNHNS, SASEGT. The CDR3 has 16 residues.

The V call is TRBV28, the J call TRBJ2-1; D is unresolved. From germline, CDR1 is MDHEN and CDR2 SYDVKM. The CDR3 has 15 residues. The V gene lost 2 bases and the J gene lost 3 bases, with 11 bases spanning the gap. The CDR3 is CASSLGSVLYNEQFF. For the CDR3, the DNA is TGTGCCAGCAGTTTAGGTTCTGTACTCTACAATGAGCAGTTCTTC. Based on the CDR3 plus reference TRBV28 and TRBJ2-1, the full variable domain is DVKVTQSSRYLVKRTGEKVFLECVQDMDHENMFWYRQDPGLGLRLIYFSYDVKMKEKGDIPEGYSVSREKKERFSLILESASTNQTSMYLCASSLGSVLYNEQFFGPGTRLTVL.

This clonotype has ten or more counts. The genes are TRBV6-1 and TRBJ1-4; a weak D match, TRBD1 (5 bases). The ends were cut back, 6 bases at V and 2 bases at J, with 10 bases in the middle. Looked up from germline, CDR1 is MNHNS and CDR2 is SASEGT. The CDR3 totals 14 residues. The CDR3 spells CASSLGTTNEKLFF. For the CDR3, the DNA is TGTGCCAGCAGCCTAGGGACCACTAATGAAAAACTGTTTTTT.

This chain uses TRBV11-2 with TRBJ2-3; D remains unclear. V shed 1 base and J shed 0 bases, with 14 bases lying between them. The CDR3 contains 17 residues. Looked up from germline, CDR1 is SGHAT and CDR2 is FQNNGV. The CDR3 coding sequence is TGTGCCAGCAGCTTAGGTAGTTACAGCCATAGCACAGATACGCAGTATTTT. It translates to CASSLGSYSHSTDTQYF. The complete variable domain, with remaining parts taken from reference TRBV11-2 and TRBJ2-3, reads EAGVAQSPRYKIIEKRQSVAFWCNPISGHATLYWYQQILGQGPKLLIQFQNNGVVDDSQLPKDRFSAERLKGVDSTLKIQPAKLEDSAVYLCASSLGSYSHSTDTQYFGPGTRLTVL.

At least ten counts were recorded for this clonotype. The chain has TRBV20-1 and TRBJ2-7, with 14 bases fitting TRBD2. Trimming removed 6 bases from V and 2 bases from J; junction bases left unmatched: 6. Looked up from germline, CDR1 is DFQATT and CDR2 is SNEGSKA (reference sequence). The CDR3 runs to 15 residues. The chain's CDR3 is CSAARLAGGPYEQYF. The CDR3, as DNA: TGCAGTGCGGCCCGACTAGCGGGAGGGCCCTACGAGCAGTACTTC.

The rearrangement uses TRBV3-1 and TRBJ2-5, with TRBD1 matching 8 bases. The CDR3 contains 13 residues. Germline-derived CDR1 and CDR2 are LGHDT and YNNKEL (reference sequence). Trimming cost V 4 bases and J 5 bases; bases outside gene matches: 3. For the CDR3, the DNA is TGTGCCAGCAGCCCACAGGGGGTGGAGACCCAGTACTTC. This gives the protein CASSPQGVETQYF.

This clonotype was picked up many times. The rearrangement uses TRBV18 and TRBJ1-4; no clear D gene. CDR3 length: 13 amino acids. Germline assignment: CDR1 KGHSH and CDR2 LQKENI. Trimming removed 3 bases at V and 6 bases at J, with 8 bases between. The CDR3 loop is CASSPSGDEKLFF. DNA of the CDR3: TGTGCCAGCTCACCTTCCGGAGATGAAAAACTGTTTTTT.

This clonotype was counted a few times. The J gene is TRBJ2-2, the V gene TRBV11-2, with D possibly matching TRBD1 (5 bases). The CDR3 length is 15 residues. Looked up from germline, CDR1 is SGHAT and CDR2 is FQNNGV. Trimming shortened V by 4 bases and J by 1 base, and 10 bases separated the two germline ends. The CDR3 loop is CASSYQRGNTGELFF. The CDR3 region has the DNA TGTGCCAGCAGCTACCAAAGGGGGAACACCGGGGAGCTGTTTTTT.

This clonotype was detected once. DNA of the CDR3: TGCGCCAGCAGCCTTACGGGAACGCCTAATGAAAAACTGTTTTTT. Residues: CASSLTGTPNEKLFF. The chain is built from TRBV4-3 and TRBJ1-4; D unresolved. This CDR3 has 15 amino acids. The germline V gene encodes CDR1 LGHNA and CDR2 YSLEER. V lost 4 bases and J lost 3, with 12 bases in between.

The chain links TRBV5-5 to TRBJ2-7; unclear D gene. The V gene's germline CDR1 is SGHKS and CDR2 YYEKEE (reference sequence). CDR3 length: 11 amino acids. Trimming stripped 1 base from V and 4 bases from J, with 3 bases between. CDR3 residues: CASSLWYEQYF. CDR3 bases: TGTGCCAGCAGCTTGTGGTACGAGCAGTACTTC. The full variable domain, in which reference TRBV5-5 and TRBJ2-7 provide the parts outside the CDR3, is DAGVTQSPTHLIKTRGQQVTLRCSPISGHKSVSWYQQVLGQGPQFIFQYYEKEERGRGNFPDRFSARQFPNYSSELNVNALLLGDSALYLCASSLWYEQYFGPGTRLTVT.

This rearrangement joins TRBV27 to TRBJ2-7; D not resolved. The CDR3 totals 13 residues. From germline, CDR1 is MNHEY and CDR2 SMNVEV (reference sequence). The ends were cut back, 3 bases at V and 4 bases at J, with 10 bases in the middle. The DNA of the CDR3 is TGTGCCAGCAGTTTGGCCTCCAATTACGAGCAGTACTTC. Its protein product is CASSLASNYEQYF.

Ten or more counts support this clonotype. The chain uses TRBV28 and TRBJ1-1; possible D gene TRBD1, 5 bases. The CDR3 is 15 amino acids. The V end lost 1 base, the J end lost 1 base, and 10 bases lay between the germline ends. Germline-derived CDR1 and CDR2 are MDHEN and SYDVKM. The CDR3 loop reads CASSLFLGENTEAFF. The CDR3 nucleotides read TGTGCCAGCAGTTTATTTCTGGGGGAGAACACTGAAGCTTTCTTT.

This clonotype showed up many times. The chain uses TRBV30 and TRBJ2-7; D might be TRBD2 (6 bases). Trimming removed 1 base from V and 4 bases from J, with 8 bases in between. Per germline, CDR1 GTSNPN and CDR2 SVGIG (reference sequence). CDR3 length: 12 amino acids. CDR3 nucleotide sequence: TGTGCCTGGAGTGCGGGAGTGTACGAGCAGTACTTC. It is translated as CAWSAGVYEQYF.

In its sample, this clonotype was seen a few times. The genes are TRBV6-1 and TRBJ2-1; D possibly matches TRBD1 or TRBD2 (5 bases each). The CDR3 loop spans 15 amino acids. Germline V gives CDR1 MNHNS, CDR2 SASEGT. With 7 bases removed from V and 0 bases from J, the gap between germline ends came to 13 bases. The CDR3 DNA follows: TGTGCCAGCACCCTGGACACTAGCTCCTACAATGAGCAGTTCTTC. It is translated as CASTLDTSSYNEQFF.

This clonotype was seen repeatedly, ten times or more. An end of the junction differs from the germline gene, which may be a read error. DNA for the CDR3: TGTGCCAGCAGCCCCGACCCGGCGGGAGAAGAAACCCAGTACTTC. This translates into CASSPDPAGEETQYF. V usage is TRBV11-2 and J usage is TRBJ2-5, with 7 positions matching TRBD2. Germline loops: CDR1 SGHAT, CDR2 FQNNGV. The CDR3 sequence is 15 residues long.

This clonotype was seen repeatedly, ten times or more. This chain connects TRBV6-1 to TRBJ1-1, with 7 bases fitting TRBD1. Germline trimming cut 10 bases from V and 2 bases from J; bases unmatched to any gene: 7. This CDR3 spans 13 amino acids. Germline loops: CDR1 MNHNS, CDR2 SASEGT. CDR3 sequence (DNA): TGTGCCACGGGACAGCAGATTAACACTGAAGCTTTCTTT. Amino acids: CATGQQINTEAFF.

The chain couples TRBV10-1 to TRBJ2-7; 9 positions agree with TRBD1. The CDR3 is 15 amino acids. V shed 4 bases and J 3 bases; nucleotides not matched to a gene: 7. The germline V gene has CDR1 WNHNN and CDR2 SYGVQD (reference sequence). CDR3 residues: CASSAPDRGSYEQYF. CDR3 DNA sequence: TGCGCCAGCAGTGCCCCGGACAGGGGTAGCTACGAGCAGTACTTC.

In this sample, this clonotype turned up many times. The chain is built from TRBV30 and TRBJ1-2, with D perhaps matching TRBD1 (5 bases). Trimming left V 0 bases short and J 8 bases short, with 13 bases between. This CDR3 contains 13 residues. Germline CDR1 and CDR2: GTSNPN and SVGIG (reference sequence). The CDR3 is CAWSVRRGRGYTF. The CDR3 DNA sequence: TGTGCCTGGAGTGTACGACGGGGACGGGGCTACACCTTC.

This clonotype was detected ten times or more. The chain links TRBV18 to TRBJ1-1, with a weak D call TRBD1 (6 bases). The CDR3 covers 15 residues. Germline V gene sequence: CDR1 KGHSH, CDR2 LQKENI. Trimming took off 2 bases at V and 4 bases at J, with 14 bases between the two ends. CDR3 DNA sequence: TGTGCCAGCTCACCAACAGGGCAACGGAGCACTGAAGCTTTCTTT. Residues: CASSPTGQRSTEAFF.

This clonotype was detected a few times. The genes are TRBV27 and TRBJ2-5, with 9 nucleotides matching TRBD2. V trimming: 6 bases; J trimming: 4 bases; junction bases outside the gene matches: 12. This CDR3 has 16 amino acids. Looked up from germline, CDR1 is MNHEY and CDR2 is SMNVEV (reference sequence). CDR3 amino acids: CASSKHLAGLRETQYF. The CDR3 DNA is TGTGCCAGCAGCAAACATCTAGCGGGACTACGAGAGACCCAGTACTTC.

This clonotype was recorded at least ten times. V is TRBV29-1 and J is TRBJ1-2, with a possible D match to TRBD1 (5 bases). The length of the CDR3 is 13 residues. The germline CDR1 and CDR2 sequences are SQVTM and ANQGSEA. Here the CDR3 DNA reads TGCAGTGCGTTGTTGGGGGAGGGCTATGGCTACACCTTC. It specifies CSALLGEGYGYTF.